This T cell receptor beta chain was recorded in a study of PD-L1 blockade in urothelial cancer. Study background: Prior chemotherapy in patients spanned 0 to 3 regimens.

The sample's time point: peripheral blood 6 weeks after treatment start. All patients carried locally advanced or metastatic urothelial carcinoma. Profiling relied on immunoSEQ multiplex PCR, and the TCRdb table lists in-frame clones only, not all of them. The sample lists roughly 100,000 clones, less than 90% occurring once. Specimen: PBMCs, collected around atezolizumab (anti-PD-L1) treatment. The receptor was isolated from a man aged 65 to 79 with urothelial cancer.

The CDR3 loop is CASSLEGTGYGYTF. CDR3 coding DNA: TGTGCCAGCAGCTTGGAGGGGACAGGCTATGGCTACACCTTC. The chain employs TRBV5-8 and TRBJ1-2; 8 bases line up with TRBD1. V shed 0 bases, J shed 4 bases, and the junction held 2 bases outside the gene matches. Germline-derived CDR1 and CDR2 are SGHTS and YDEGEE. The CDR3 sequence is 14 residues long.